This note documents a single T cell receptor (beta chain) sequence. Its matching antigen is unknown. RNA, once extracted, was reverse transcribed into cDNA for use as the sequencing template. TCRdb's copy holds only in-frame clones and misses some; the assay was immunoSEQ multiplex PCR. This table has 120,000 or so clones, approximately 57% appearing once. This specimen belongs to a study of CD8+ T cells in alopecia areata. About the study: A regimen of oral tofacitinib, 5 to 10 mg twice daily, was given to treated patients. General study results and limits: Many expanded lesional clones persisted in scalp and blood during tofacitinib.

Treatment reported: oral pan-JAK inhibitor, 5-10 mg twice daily. As part of sample collection, lesional scalp punch biopsies and peripheral blood were taken from alopecia areata patients. Specimen: CD4+ T cells sorted from blood, collected at week 4, from a patient treated with tofacitinib. The source of this sequence is a human donor with alopecia areata.

The CDR3 DNA reads as TGTGCCAGCAGTGTGGCCGGGGAGCTGTTTTTT. Translation: CASSVAGELFF. The chain recombines TRBV25-1 with TRBJ2-2; no definite D call. Trimming cost V 4 bases and J 6 bases, with 3 bases left between them. This CDR3 is 11 amino acids long. Germline V gene lookup returns CDR1 MGHDK and CDR2 SYGVNS.